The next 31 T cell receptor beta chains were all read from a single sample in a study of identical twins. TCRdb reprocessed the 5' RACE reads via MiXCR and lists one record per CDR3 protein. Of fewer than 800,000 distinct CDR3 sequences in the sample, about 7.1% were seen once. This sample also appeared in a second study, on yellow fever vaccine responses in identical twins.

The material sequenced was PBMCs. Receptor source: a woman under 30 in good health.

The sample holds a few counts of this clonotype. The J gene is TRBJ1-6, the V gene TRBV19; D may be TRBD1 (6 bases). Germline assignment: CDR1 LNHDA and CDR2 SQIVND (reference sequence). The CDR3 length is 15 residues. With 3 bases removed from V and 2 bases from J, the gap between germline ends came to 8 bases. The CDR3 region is CASSIRQAYNSPLHF. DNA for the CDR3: TGTGCCAGTAGTATTCGACAGGCCTATAATTCACCCCTCCACTTT.

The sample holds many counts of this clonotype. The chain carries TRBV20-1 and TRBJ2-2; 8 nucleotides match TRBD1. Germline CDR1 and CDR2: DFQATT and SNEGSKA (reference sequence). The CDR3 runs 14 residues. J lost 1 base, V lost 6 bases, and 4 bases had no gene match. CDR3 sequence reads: CSAIGQGNTGELFF. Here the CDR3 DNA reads TGCAGTGCCATCGGACAGGGGAACACCGGGGAGCTGTTTTTT.

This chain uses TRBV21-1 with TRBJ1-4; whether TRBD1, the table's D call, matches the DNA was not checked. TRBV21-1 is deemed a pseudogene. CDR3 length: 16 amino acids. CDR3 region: CASSERKGWENEKLFF. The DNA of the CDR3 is TGTGCCAGCAGCGAAAGAAAGGGGTGGGAGAATGAAAAACTGTTTTTT.

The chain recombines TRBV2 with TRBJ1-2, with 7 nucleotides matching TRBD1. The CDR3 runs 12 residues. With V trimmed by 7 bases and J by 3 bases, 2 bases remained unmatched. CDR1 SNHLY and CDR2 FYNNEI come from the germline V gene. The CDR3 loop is CASNTGDYGYTF. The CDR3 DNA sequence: TGTGCCAGCAACACAGGGGACTATGGCTACACCTTC.

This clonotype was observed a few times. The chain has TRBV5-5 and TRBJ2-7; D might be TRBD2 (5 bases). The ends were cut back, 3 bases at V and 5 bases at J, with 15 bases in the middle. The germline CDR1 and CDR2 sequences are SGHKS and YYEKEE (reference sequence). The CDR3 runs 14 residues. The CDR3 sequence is CASSSDSVAHEQYF. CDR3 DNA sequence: TGTGCCAGCAGCTCGGACTCGGTTGCCCACGAGCAGTACTTC.

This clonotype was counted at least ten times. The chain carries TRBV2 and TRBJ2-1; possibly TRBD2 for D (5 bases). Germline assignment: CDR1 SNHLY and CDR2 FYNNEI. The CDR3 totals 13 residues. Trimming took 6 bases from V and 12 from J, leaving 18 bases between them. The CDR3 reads CASSVLLVNGQFF. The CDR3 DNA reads TGTGCCAGCAGCGTACTACTAGTAAACGGGCAGTTCTTC.

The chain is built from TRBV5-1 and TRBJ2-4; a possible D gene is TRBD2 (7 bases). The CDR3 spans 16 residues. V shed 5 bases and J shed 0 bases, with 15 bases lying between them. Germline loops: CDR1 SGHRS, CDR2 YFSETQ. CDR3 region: CASRGGAELAKNIQYF. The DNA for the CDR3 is TGCGCCAGCAGAGGGGGGGCGGAACTAGCCAAAAACATTCAGTACTTC.

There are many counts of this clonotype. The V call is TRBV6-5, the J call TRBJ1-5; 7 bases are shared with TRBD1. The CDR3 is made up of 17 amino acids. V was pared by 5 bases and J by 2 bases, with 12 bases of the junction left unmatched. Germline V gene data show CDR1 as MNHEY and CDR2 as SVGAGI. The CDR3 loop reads CASSTTRDSNGNQPQHF. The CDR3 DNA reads TGTGCCAGCAGTACTACCCGGGACAGTAATGGCAATCAGCCCCAGCATTTT.

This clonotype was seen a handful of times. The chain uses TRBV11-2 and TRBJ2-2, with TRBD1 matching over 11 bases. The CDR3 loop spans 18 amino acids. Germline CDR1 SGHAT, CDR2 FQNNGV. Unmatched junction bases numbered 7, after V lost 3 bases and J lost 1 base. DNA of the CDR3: TGTGCCAGCAGCTTCCGCGGACAGGGGGCGGGGAACACCGGGGAGCTGTTTTTT. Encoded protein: CASSFRGQGAGNTGELFF.

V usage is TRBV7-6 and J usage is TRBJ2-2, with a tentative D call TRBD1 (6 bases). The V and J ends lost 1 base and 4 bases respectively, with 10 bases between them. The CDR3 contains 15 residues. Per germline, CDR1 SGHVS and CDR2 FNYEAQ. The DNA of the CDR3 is TGTGCCAGCAGCTTAGACAGGGTAGCCACCGGGGAGCTGTTTTTT. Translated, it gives CASSLDRVATGELFF. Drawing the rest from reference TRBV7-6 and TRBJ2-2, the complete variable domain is GAGVSQSPRYKVTKRGQDVALRCDPISGHVSLYWYRQALGQGPEFLTYFNYEAQQDKSGLPNDRFSAERPEGSISTLTIQRTEQRDSAMYRCASSLDRVATGELFFGEGSRLTVL.

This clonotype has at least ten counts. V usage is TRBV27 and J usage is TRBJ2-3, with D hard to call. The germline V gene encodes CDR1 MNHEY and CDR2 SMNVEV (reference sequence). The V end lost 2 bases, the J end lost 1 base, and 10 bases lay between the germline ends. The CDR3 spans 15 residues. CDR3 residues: CASSLRAGGTDTQYF. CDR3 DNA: TGTGCCAGCAGTTTACGGGCTGGGGGCACAGATACGCAGTATTTT.

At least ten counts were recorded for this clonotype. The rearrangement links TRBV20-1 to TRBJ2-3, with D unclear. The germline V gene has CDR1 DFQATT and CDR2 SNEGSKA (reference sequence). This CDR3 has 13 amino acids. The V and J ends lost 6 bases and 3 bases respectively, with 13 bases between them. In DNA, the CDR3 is TGCAGTGCCCTCCACCTAGGGACAGATACGCAGTATTTT. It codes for CSALHLGTDTQYF.

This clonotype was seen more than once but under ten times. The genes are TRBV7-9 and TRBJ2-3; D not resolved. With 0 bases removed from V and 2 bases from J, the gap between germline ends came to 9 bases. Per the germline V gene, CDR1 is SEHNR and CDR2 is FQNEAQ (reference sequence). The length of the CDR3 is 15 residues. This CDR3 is CASSLAGVTTDTQYF. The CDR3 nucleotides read TGTGCCAGCAGCTTAGCTGGAGTTACCACAGATACGCAGTATTTT.

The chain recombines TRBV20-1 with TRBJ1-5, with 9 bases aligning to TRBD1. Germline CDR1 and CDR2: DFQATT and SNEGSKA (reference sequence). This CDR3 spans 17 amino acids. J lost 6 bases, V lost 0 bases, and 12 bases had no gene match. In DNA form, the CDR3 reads TGCAGTGCTAGAGATTCATTTTCTGGGACAGGGCTTCAGCCCCAGCATTTT. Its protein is CSARDSFSGTGLQPQHF.

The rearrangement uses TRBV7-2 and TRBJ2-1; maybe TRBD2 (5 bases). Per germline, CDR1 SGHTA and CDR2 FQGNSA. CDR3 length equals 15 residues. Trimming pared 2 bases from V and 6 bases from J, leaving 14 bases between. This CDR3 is CASSLYWELGNEQFF. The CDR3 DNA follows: TGTGCCAGCAGCTTATATTGGGAGCTGGGCAATGAGCAGTTCTTC.

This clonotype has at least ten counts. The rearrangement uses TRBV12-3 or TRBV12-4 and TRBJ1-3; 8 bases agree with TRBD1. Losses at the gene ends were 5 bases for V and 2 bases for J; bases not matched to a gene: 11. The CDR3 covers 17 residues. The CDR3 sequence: CASSLIITDRAGNTIYF. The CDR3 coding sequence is TGTGCCAGCAGTCTCATCATAACGGACAGGGCTGGAAACACCATATATTTT.

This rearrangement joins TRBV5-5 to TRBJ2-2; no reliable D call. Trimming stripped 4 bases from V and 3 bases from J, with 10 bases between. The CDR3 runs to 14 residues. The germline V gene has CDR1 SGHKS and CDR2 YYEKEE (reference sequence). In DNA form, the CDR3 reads TGTGCCAGCAGCACGACGTCGCACACCGGGGAGCTGTTTTTT. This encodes CASSTTSHTGELFF.

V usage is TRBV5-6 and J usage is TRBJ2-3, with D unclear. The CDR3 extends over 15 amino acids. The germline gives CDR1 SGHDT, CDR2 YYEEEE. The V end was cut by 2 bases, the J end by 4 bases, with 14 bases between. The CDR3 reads CASSFWGIGSDTQYF. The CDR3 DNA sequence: TGTGCCAGCAGCTTCTGGGGAATCGGATCAGATACGCAGTATTTT.

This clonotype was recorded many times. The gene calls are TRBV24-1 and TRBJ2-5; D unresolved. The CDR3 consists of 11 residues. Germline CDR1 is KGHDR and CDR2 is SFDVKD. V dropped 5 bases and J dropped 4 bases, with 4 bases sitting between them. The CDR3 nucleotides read TGTGCCACCAGTGTCGCAGAGACCCAGTACTTC. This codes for CATSVAETQYF.

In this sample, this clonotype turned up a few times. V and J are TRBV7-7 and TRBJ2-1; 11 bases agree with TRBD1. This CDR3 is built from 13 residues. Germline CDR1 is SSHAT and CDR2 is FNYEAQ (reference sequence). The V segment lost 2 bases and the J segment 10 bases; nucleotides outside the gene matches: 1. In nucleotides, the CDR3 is TGTGCCAGCAGCTTAAGGGACAGGGGGGAGCAGTTCTTC. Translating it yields CASSLRDRGEQFF.

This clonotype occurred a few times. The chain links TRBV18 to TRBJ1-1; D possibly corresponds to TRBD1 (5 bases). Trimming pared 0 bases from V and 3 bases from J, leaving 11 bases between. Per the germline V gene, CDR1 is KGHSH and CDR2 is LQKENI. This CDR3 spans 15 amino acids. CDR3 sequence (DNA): TGTGCCAGCTCACCACCGACAGATAGGGACACTGAAGCTTTCTTT. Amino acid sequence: CASSPPTDRDTEAFF. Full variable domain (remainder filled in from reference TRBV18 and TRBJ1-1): NAGVMQNPRHLVRRRGQEARLRCSPMKGHSHVYWYRQLPEEGLKFMVYLQKENIIDESGMPKERFSAEFPKEGPSILRIQQVVRGDSAAYFCASSPPTDRDTEAFFGQGTRLTVV.

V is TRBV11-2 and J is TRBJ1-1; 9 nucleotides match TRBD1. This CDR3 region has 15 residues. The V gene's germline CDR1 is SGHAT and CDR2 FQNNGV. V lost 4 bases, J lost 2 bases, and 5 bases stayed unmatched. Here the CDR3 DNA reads TGTGCCAGCAGCTGGGGACAGGGAAAAAACACTGAAGCTTTCTTT. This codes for CASSWGQGKNTEAFF.

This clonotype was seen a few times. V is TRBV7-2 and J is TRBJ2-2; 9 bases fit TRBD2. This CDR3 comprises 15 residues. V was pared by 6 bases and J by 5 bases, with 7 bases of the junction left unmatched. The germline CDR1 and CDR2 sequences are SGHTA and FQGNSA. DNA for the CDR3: TGTGCCAGCAGAGATAGCGGGAGAGGTACCGGGGAGCTGTTTTTT. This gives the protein CASRDSGRGTGELFF.

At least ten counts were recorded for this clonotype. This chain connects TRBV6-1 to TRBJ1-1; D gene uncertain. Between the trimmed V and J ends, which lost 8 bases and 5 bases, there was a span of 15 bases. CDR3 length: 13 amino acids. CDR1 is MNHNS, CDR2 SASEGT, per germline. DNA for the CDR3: TGTGCCAGCCTGACCCCGGGTAGGACTGAAGCTTTCTTT. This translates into CASLTPGRTEAFF.

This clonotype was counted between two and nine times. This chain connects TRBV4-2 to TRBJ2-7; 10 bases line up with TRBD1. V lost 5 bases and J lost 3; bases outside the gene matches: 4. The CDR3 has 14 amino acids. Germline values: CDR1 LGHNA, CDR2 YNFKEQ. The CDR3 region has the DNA TGTGCCAGCAGCTACGGGACAGGGGACTACGAGCAGTACGTC. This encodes CASSYGTGDYEQYV.

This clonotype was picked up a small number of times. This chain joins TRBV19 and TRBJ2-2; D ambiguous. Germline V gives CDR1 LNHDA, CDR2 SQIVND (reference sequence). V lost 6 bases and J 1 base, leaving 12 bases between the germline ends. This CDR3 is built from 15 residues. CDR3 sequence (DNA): TGTGCCAGTAGCCCCTGGGCAGTGAACACCGGGGAGCTGTTTTTT. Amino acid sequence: CASSPWAVNTGELFF.

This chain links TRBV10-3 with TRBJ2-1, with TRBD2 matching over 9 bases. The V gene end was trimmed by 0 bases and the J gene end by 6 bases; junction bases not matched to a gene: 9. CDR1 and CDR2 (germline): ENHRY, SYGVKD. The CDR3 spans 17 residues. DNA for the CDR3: TGTGCCATCAGTGAGTCTAGCGGGGGTACTTATATCAATGAGCAGTTCTTC. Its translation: CAISESSGGTYINEQFF.

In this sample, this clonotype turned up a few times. The CDR3 DNA reads as TGCGCCAGCAGCTTGTCGGGACACTTTACCAGTTACGAGCAGTACGTC. Amino acid sequence: CASSLSGHFTSYEQYV. V is TRBV5-1 and J is TRBJ2-7; D might be TRBD1 (6 bases). The V gene's germline CDR1 is SGHRS and CDR2 YFSETQ. The CDR3 has 16 amino acids. Deletions cut 1 base from V and 4 bases from J, with 18 bases between.

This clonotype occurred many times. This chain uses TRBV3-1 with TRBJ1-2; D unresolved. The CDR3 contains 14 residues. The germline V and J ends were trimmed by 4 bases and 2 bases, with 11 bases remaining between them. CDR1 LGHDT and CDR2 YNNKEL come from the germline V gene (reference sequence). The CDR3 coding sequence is TGTGCCAGCAGCCGCCAGCAGAGGAACTATGGCTACACCTTC. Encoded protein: CASSRQQRNYGYTF.

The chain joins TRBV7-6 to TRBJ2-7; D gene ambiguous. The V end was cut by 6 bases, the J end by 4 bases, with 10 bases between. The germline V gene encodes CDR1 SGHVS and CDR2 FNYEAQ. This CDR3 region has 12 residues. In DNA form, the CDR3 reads TGTGCCAGCAGTCGCCCCCTGTACGAGCAGTACGTC. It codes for CASSRPLYEQYV.

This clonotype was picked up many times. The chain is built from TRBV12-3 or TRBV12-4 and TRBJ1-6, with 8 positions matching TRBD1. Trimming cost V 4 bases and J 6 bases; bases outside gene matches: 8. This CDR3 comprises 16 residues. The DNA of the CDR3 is TGTGCCAGCAGTTCCCAGGGGGCGACGGGTAATTCACCCCTCCACTTT. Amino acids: CASSSQGATGNSPLHF.